This is a list of T cell receptor beta chains from one sample in a study of OX40 agonist ivuxolimab in advanced cancers. Sequencing used immunoSEQ multiplex PCR; TCRdb keeps in-frame clones, though not all of them. The sample contains 80,000 to 100,000 clones, roughly 89% of which appear only once. The sample was CD4+ or CD8+ T cells sorted from blood, taken in a trial of the OX40 agonist ivuxolimab. The receptors derive from an adult with an advanced solid tumor such as melanoma, head and neck, liver or kidney cancer. The CDR3 runs from the conserved cysteine through the conserved F or W. A D gene is named only where the DNA matches it firmly. Part of the rows lack a size; the others show once, few, many or a class for expanded clones.

j_gene: TRBJ2-3; abundance: .; d_gene: .; v_gene: TRBV9; CDR3aa: CASSPYLDTQYF; CDR3nt: TGTGCCAGCAGCCCCTACTTAGATACGCAGTATTTT
j_gene: TRBJ1-2; abundance: .; d_gene: TRBD1; v_gene: TRBV7-9; CDR3aa: CASSLSGTVIRVYTF; CDR3nt: TGTGCCAGCAGCTTGTCCGGGACAGTGATTAGGGTCTACACCTTC
j_gene: TRBJ2-3; abundance: .; d_gene: TRBD2; v_gene: TRBV10-3; CDR3aa: CAISASGAFADTQYF; CDR3nt: TGTGCCATCAGTGCGAGCGGGGCTTTTGCAGATACGCAGTATTTT
j_gene: TRBJ2-7; abundance: .; d_gene: .; v_gene: TRBV19; CDR3aa: CASSKGSLTYEQYF; CDR3nt: TGTGCCAGTAGTAAGGGCAGTCTTACCTACGAGCAGTACTTC
j_gene: TRBJ1-4; abundance: .; d_gene: TRBD1; v_gene: TRBV10-1; CDR3aa: CASSESPLQGNNEKLFF; CDR3nt: TGCGCCAGCAGTGAGTCTCCTTTACAGGGGAACAATGAAAAACTGTTTTTT
j_gene: TRBJ1-6; abundance: .; d_gene: .; v_gene: TRBV2; CDR3aa: CASSEESPLHF; CDR3nt: TGTGCCAGCAGTGAAGAATCACCCCTCCACTTT
j_gene: TRBJ2-7; abundance: .; d_gene: .; v_gene: TRBV7-3; CDR3aa: CASSSTSGADPYEQYF; CDR3nt: TGTGCCAGCAGCTCGACCTCAGGGGCCGACCCCTACGAGCAGTACTTC
j_gene: TRBJ1-6; abundance: .; d_gene: .; v_gene: TRBV7-2; CDR3aa: CASSLSPGPTGRALHF; CDR3nt: TGTGCCAGCAGCTTATCCCCGGGACCAACAGGCCGGGCCCTCCACTTT
j_gene: TRBJ1-2; abundance: .; d_gene: .; v_gene: TRBV30; CDR3aa: CASRKAYGYTF; CDR3nt: TGTGCCTCCCGGAAAGCCTATGGCTACACCTTC
j_gene: TRBJ2-3; abundance: .; d_gene: .; v_gene: TRBV5-4; CDR3aa: CASSLPGFTQYF; CDR3nt: TGTGCCAGCAGCTTGCCAGGGTTTACGCAGTATTTT
j_gene: TRBJ1-2; abundance: .; d_gene: .; v_gene: TRBV4-2; CDR3aa: CASSQDTNYGYTF; CDR3nt: TGTGCCAGCAGCCAAGATACGAACTATGGCTACACCTTC
j_gene: TRBJ1-1; abundance: .; d_gene: .; v_gene: TRBV28; CDR3aa: CASSVPQGNTEAFF; CDR3nt: TGTGCCAGCAGTGTACCCCAGGGGAACACTGAAGCTTTCTTT
j_gene: TRBJ2-3; abundance: .; d_gene: .; v_gene: TRBV5-1; CDR3aa: CASQVPDAGYTDTQYF; CDR3nt: TGCGCCTCCCAGGTCCCGGACGCCGGATACACAGATACGCAGTATTTT
j_gene: TRBJ1-3; abundance: .; d_gene: .; v_gene: TRBV11-2; CDR3aa: CASSPAPGSPMRNTIYF; CDR3nt: TGTGCCAGCAGCCCCGCCCCCGGGTCACCCATGAGAAACACCATATATTTT
j_gene: TRBJ1-5; abundance: .; d_gene: .; v_gene: TRBV2; CDR3aa: CASSDGVPYRPQHF; CDR3nt: TGTGCCAGCAGTGATGGGGTCCCCTATCGGCCCCAGCATTTT
j_gene: TRBJ1-2; abundance: .; d_gene: .; v_gene: TRBV27; CDR3aa: CASSLGGGPNYGYTF; CDR3nt: TGTGCCAGCAGTTTAGGGGGCGGACCGAACTATGGCTACACCTTC
j_gene: TRBJ2-7; abundance: once; d_gene: .; v_gene: TRBV6-6; CDR3aa: CASSYNGEGYEQYF; CDR3nt: TGTGCCAGCAGTTATAATGGGGAAGGCTACGAGCAGTACTTC
j_gene: TRBJ2-5; abundance: .; d_gene: TRBD1; v_gene: TRBV18; CDR3aa: CASSRGRGRETQYF; CDR3nt: TGTGCCAGCTCACGTGGCAGGGGGCGGGAGACCCAGTACTTC